A single T cell receptor beta chain is shown here with its context. In germline, CDR1 is SGHNT, CDR2 YYREEE (reference sequence). The V gene end was trimmed by 5 bases and the J gene end by 4 bases; junction bases not matched to a gene: 8. The CDR3 consists of 15 residues. The source of the sample is a study of blood T cell repertoires in COVID-19. Study-level background: Material from acute and convalescent COVID-19 was sourced from the United States, Italy and Spain.

Sequencing used immunoSEQ multiplex PCR; TCRdb keeps in-frame clones, though not all of them. The sample contains more than 85,000 clones, about 90% of which appear only once. This receptor was obtained from a man aged 45-65 years with active COVID-19. The rearrangement joins TRBV5-4 to TRBJ2-1; 8 positions agree with TRBD1. The material sequenced was peripheral blood. Written as DNA, the CDR3 is TGTGCCAGCAGATACAGGGGGTCATCATACAATGAGCAGTTCTTC. Translation gives CASRYRGSSYNEQFF. Together with reference TRBV5-4 and TRBJ2-1, the CDR3 gives the full variable domain: ETGVTQSPTHLIKTRGQQVTLRCSSQSGHNTVSWYQQALGQGPQFIFQYYREEENGRGNFPPRFSGLQFPNYSSELNVNALELDDSALYLCASRYRGSSYNEQFFGPGTRLTVL.